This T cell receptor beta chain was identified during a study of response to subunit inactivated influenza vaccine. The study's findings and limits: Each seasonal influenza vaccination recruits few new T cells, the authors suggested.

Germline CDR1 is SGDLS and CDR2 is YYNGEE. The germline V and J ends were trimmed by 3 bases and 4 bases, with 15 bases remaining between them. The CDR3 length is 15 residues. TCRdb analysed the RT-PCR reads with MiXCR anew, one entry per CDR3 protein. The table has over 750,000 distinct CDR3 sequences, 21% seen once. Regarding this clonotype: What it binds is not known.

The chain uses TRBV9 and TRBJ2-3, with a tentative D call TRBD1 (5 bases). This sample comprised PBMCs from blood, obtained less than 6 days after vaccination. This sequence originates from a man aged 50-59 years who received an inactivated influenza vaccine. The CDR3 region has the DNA TGTGCCAGCAGCGAGGGGCTCAATGGCGCAGATACGCAGTATTTT. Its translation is CASSEGLNGADTQYF.